This T cell receptor beta chain originates from a study of a mutant IDH1 vaccine in newly diagnosed glioma. Using immunoSEQ multiplex PCR, the repertoire was profiled, and TCRdb retains in-frame clones only, with some absent. Among just under 45,000 clones listed, around 93% were seen once. This sample's time point: week 23, last vaccination. The content of each vaccine dose was 300 ug of mutant IDH1 20-mer peptide, and topical imiquimod accompanied it. As for this clone: Antigen: not known.

CDR1 is SGHTA and CDR2 is FQGTGA in the germline V gene. The germline V and J ends were trimmed by 3 bases and 2 bases, with 12 bases remaining between them. There are 15 residues in the CDR3. The sample consisted of PBMCs, taken from a glioma patient whose treatment included an IDH1 peptide vaccine. The clonotype was recovered from a man aged 50 or older with glioma. The chain uses TRBV7-3 and TRBJ2-3; D gene uncertain. CDR3 nucleotides: TGTGCCAGCAGCTTGGGCTCCGGACCCACAGATACGCAGTATTTT. It is translated as CASSLGSGPTDTQYF.